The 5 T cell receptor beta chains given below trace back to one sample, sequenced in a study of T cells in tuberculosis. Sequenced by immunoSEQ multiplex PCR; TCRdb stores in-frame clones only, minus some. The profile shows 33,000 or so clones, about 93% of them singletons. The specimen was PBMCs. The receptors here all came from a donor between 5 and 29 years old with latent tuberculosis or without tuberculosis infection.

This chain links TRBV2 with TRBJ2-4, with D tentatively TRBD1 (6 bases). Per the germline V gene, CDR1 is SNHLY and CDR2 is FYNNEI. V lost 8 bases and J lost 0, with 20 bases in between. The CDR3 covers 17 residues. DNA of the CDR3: TGTGCCAGCTACGGACAGAATCAAGCCATAGCCAAAAACATTCAGTACTTC. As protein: CASYGQNQAIAKNIQYF. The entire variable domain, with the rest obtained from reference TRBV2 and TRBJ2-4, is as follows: EPEVTQTPSHQVTQMGQEVILRCVPISNHLYFYWYRQILGQKVEFLVSFYNNEISEKSEIFDDQFSVERPDGSNFTLKIRSTKLEDSAMYFCASYGQNQAIAKNIQYFGAGTRLSVL.

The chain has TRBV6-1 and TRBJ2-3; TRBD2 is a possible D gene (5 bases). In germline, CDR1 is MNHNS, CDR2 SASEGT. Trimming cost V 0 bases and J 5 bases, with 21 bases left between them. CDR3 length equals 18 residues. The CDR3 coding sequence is TGTGCCAGCAGTGAAGCGAGGGATCTAGGTGTTTGGATAGATACGCAGTATTTT. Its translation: CASSEARDLGVWIDTQYF.

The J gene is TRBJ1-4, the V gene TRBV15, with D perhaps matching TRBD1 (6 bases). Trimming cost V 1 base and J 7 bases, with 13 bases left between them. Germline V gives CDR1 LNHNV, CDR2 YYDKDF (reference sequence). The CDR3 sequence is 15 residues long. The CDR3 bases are TGTGCCACCAGCAGAGTCGGGGAAGGGGGTGAAAAACTGTTTTTT. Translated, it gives CATSRVGEGGEKLFF.

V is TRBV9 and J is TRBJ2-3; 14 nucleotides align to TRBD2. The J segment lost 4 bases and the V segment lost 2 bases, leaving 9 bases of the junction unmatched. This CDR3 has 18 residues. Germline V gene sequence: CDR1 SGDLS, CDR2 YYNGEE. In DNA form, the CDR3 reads TGTGCCAGCAGCGTCGGACTAGCGGGGGGTTCGTTGGCAGATACGCAGTATTTT. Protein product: CASSVGLAGGSLADTQYF.

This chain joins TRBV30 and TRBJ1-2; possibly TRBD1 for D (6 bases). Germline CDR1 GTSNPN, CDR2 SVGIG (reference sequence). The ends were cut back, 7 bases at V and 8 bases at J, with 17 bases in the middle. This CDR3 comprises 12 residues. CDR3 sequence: CASTGTIRGYTF. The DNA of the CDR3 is TGTGCCTCTACAGGGACGATTAGGGGCTACACCTTC.